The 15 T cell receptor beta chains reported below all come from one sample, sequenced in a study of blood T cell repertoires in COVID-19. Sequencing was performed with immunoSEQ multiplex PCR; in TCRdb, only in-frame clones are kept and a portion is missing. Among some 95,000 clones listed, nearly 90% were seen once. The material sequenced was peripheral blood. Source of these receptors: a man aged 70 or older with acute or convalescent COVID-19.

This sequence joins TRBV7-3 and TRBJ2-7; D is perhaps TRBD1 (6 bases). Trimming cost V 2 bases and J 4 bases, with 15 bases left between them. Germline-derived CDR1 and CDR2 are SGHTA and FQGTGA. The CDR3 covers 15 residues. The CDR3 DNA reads TGTGCCAGCAGCTTACAGGCAGGGGAAGCTTACGAGCAGTACTTC. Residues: CASSLQAGEAYEQYF.

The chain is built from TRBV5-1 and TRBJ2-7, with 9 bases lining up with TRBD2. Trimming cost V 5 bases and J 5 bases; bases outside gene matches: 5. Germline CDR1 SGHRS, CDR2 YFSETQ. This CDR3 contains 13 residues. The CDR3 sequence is CASSSSGAHEQYF. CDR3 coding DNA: TGCGCCAGCAGTTCTAGCGGGGCCCACGAGCAGTACTTC.

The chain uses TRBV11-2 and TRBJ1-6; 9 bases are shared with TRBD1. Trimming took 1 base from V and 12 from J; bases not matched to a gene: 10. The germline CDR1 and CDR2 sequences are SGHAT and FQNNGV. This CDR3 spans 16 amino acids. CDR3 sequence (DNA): TGTGCCAGCAGCTTAGCGACGGGACAGGGTTTTCGACCCCTCCACTTT. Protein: CASSLATGQGFRPLHF.

The CDR3 DNA reads as TGCGCCAGCAGCTTAGGACAGGGCCCAGGGGACACTGAAGCTTTCTTT. Translation gives CASSLGQGPGDTEAFF. The rearrangement links TRBV5-1 to TRBJ1-1, with 8 nucleotides matching TRBD1. The V and J ends lost 2 bases and 3 bases, in that order; junction bases with no gene match: 9. Germline CDR1 SGHRS, CDR2 YFSETQ. The CDR3 has 16 amino acids.

DNA for the CDR3: TGTGCCAGCAGCAATCTGGCGGGGGACCACAATGAGCAGTTCTTC. Amino acid sequence: CASSNLAGDHNEQFF. The V gene is TRBV21-1, the J gene TRBJ2-1; the D segment call TRBD2 is taken from the table without a DNA check. TRBV21-1 has pseudogene status. The CDR3 is made up of 15 amino acids.

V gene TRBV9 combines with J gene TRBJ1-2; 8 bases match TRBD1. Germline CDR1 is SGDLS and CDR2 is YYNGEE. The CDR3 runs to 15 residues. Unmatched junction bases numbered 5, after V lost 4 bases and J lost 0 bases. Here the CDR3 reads CASSPTDRANYGYTF. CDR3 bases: TGTGCCAGCAGCCCTACGGACAGGGCTAACTATGGCTACACCTTC.

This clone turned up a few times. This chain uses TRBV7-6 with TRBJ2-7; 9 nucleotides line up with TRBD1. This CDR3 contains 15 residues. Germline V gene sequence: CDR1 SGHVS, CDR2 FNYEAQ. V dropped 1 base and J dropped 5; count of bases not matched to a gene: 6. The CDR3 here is CASSLEQGAYHEQYF. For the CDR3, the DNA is TGTGCCAGCAGCTTAGAACAGGGGGCTTACCACGAGCAGTACTTC.

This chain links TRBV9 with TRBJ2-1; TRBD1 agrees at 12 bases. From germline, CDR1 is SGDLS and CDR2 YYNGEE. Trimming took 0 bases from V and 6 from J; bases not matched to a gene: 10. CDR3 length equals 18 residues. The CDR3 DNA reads TGTGCCAGCAGCGTAGGTGGGAGGGGGACAGGGGGCCCCAATGAGCAGTTCTTC. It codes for CASSVGGRGTGGPNEQFF.

CDR3 sequence: CASSLRGGLEKLFF. The CDR3 nucleotides are TGTGCCAGCAGCCTGAGAGGAGGGCTTGAAAAACTGTTTTTT. The chain uses TRBV7-2 and TRBJ1-4; D is undetermined. CDR1 and CDR2 (germline): SGHTA, FQGNSA. V dropped 5 bases and J dropped 7 bases, with 14 bases sitting between them. The CDR3 covers 14 residues.

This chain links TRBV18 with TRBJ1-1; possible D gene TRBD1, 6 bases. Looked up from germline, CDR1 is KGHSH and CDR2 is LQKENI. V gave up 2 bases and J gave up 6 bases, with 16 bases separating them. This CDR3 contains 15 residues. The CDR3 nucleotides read TGTGCCAGCTCACCAAGACAGGCCAAGGAGGCTGAAGCTTTCTTT. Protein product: CASSPRQAKEAEAFF.

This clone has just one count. The CDR3 region is CASTRDSETQYF. CDR3 nucleotide sequence: TGTGCCAGCACACGGGACTCGGAGACCCAGTACTTC. The chain employs TRBV2 and TRBJ2-5; the D gene is possibly TRBD2 (6 bases). The CDR3 runs 12 residues. V dropped 7 bases and J dropped 5 bases, with 11 bases sitting between them. Looked up from germline, CDR1 is SNHLY and CDR2 is FYNNEI.

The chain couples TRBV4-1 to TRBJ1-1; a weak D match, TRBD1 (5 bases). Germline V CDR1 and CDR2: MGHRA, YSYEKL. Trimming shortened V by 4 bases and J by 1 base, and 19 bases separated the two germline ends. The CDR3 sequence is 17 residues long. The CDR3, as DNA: TGCGCCAGCAGCCCGCCCCCAGGGATCTTATCGAACACTGAAGCTTTCTTT. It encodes CASSPPPGILSNTEAFF.

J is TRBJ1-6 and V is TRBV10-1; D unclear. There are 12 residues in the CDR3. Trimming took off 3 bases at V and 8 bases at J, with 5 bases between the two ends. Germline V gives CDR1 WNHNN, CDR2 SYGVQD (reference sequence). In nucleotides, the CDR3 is TGCGCCAGCAGTGAACGGGATTCACCCCTCCACTTT. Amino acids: CASSERDSPLHF.

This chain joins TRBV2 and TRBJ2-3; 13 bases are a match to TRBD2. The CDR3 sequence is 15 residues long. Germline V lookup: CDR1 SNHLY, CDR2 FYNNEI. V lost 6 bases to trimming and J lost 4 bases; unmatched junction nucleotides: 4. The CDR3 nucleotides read TGTGCCAGCAGCACTAGCGGGGGGGGTGCAGATACGCAGTATTTT. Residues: CASSTSGGGADTQYF.

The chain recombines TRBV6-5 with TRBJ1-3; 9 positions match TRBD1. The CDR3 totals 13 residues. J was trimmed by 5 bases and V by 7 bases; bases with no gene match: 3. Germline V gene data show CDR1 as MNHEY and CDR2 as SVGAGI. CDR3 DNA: TGTGCCAGCAAACAGGGGGCTAGAAACACCATATATTTT. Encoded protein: CASKQGARNTIYF.